This entry features one T cell receptor beta chain sequence. Its antigen remains unidentified. The TCRbeta library was prepared with unique molecular identifiers. TCRdb passed the PCR reads through MiXCR, listing each CDR3 protein once. The repertoire holds about 240,000 distinct CDR3 sequences, with about 25% as singletons. Trimming removed 4 bases at V and 5 bases at J, with 18 bases between. Germline CDR1 and CDR2: SGHNT and YENEEA. CDR3 length: 16 residues. The data stem from a study of T-cell reconstitution after alpha-beta-depleted transplantation in children. Study-level results: At one year after transplant, newly produced T cells mostly accounted for T-cell counts and diversity. Two months or so post-transplant, alpha-beta T cells reportedly derived from several hundred expanded graft clones. Surviving recipient T cells and thymic progenitors produced the high day-60 TCRbeta diversity seen in some patients.

This TCR derives from a girl aged 2-10 years with Fanconi anemia, due to receive a stem cell transplant. The chain couples TRBV11-3 to TRBJ2-1; a weak D match, TRBD2 (5 bases). The sequencing here drew on PBMCs, taken before TCRalphabeta/CD19-depleted stem cell transplant. CDR3 sequence (DNA): TGTGCCAGCAGCTACGGAGGCTCCCTAGCACACAATGAGCAGTTCTTC. Translating gives CASSYGGSLAHNEQFF.